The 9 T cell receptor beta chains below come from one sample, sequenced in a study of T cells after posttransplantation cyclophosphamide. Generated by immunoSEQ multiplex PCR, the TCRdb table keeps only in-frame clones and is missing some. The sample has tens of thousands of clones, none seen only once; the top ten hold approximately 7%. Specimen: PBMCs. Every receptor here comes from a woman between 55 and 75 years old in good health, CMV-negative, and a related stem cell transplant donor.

CDR3 protein: CASSGRDREKLFF. The DNA of the CDR3 is TGTGCCAGCAGCGGCCGGGACAGGGAAAAACTGTTTTTT. The chain uses TRBV5-4 and TRBJ1-4; TRBD1 matches 8 bases. This CDR3 contains 13 residues. Germline V gene data show CDR1 as SGHNT and CDR2 as YYREEE (reference sequence). Losses at the gene ends were 4 bases for V and 8 bases for J; bases not matched to a gene: 4.

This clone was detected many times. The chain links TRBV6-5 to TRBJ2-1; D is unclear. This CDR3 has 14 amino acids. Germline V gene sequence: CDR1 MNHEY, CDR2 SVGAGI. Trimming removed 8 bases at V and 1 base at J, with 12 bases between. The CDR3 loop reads CASRTGGSYNEQFF. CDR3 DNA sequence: TGTGCCAGCCGTACGGGTGGTTCCTACAATGAGCAGTTCTTC.

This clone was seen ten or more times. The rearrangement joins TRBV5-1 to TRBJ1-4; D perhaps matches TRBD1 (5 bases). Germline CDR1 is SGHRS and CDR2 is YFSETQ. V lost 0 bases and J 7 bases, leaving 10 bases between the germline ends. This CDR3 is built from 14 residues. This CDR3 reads CASSLGQPLEKLFF. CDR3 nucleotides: TGCGCCAGCAGCTTGGGACAGCCACTTGAAAAACTGTTTTTT.

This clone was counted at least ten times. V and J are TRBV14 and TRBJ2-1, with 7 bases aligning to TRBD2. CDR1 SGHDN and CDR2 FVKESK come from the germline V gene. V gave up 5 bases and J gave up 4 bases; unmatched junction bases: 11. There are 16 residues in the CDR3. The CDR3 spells CASSYTKRGLYNEQFF. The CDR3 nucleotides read TGTGCCAGCAGCTATACCAAGCGGGGCCTATACAATGAGCAGTTCTTC.

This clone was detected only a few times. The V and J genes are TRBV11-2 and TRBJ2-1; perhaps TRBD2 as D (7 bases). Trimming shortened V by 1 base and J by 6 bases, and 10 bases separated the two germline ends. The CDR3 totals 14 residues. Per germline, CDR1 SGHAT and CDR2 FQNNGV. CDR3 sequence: CASSLVGGGNEQFF. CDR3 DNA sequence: TGTGCCAGCAGCTTAGTAGGGGGGGGCAATGAGCAGTTCTTC. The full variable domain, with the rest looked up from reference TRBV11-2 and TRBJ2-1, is EAGVAQSPRYKIIEKRQSVAFWCNPISGHATLYWYQQILGQGPKLLIQFQNNGVVDDSQLPKDRFSAERLKGVDSTLKIQPAKLEDSAVYLCASSLVGGGNEQFFGPGTRLTVL.

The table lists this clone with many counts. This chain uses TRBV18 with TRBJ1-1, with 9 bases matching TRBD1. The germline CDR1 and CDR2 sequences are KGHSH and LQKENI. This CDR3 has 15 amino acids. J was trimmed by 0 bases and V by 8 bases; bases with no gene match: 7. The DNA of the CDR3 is TGTGCCAGCCCCGGCCGGACAGGGGTGAACACTGAAGCTTTCTTT. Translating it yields CASPGRTGVNTEAFF.

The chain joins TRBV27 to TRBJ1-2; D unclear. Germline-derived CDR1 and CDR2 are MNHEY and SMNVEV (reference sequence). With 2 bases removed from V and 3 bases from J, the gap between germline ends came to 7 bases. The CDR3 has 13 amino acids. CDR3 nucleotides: TGTGCCAGCAGTTTAGATCGGGACTATGGCTACACCTTC. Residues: CASSLDRDYGYTF.

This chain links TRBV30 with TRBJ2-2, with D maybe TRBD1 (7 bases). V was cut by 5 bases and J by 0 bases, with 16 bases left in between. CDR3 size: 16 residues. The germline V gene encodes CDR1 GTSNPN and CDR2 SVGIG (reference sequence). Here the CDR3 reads CAWLGTAGANTGELFF. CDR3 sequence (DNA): TGTGCCTGGTTGGGGACAGCGGGCGCGAACACCGGGGAGCTGTTTTTT.

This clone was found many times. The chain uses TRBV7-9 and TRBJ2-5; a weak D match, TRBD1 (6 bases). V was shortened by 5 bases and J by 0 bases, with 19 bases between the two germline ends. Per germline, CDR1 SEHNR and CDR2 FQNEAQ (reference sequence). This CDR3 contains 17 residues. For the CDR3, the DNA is TGTGCCAGCAGCGCGAGACAGGAACCGAAGTACCAAGAGACCCAGTACTTC. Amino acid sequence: CASSARQEPKYQETQYF.